Below, 21 T cell receptor beta chains from the same sample are listed, as sequenced in a study of blood T cells in healthy people across ages. A sample-barcoded 5' primer and a J-beta primer mix were used in a second PCR of roughly 7 to 11 cycles. TCRdb called the 5' RACE reads again in MiXCR, with one record for every CDR3 protein. The data hold about 1.7 million distinct CDR3 sequences, with 28% observed a single time. Sequencing input: blood. The origin of the receptors is a woman aged 25 to 45 in good health.

This clonotype was picked up many times. V and J are TRBV20-1 and TRBJ2-7; 7 bases map to TRBD1. V shed 5 bases and J 2 bases; nucleotides not matched to a gene: 12. The germline CDR1 and CDR2 sequences are DFQATT and SNEGSKA (reference sequence). The CDR3 spans 15 residues. Here the CDR3 reads CSAGKRDRTPYEQYF. The CDR3, as DNA: TGCAGTGCTGGAAAGAGGGACAGAACACCCTACGAGCAGTACTTC.

On this clonotype: A junction end diverges from the germline sequence, so it may reflect a read error. The V gene is TRBV7-3, the J gene TRBJ2-2, with D perhaps TRBD1 (6 bases). CDR1 and CDR2 from the germline V gene are SGHTA and FQGTGA. This CDR3 spans 16 amino acids. The CDR3 DNA follows: TGTGCCAGCAGCTTTTCCCAGGGGTTTAACACCGGGGAGCGGTTTTTT. Translation gives CASSFSQGFNTGERFF. The whole variable domain, filled in from reference TRBV7-3 and TRBJ2-2, reads GAGVSQTPSNKVTEKGKYVELRCDPISGHTALYWYRQSLGQGPEFLIYFQGTGAADDSGLPNDRFFAVRPEGSVSTLKIQRTERGDSAVYLCASSFSQGFNTGERFFGEGSRLTVL.

The gene calls are TRBV12-3 or TRBV12-4 and TRBJ2-1; D perhaps matches TRBD2 (5 bases). The CDR3 runs 13 residues. Trimming removed 4 bases from V and 10 bases from J, with 14 bases in between. CDR3 amino acids: CASSWTPLGEQFF. CDR3 bases: TGTGCCAGCAGTTGGACTCCCCTGGGCGAGCAGTTCTTC.

This clonotype has more than one count but fewer than ten. The rearrangement links TRBV20-1 to TRBJ2-7; D is uncertain. Trimming took 2 bases from V and 3 from J, leaving 17 bases between them. Germline V gene sequence: CDR1 DFQATT, CDR2 SNEGSKA (reference sequence). The CDR3 length is 15 residues. The CDR3 nucleotides read TGCAGTGCTAGAACGGGTACCCTACCGGTCTACGAGCAGTACTTC. Protein product: CSARTGTLPVYEQYF.

This clonotype was observed a few times. The V and J genes are TRBV7-3 and TRBJ2-1; 9 bases are shared with TRBD2. Germline CDR1 and CDR2: SGHTA and FQGTGA. V gave up 2 bases and J gave up 8 bases; unmatched junction bases: 10. This CDR3 comprises 16 residues. The CDR3 DNA reads as TGTGCCAGCAGCTTAGGGGGGGGGACTAGCTTGGATGAGCAGTTCTTC. Amino acids: CASSLGGGTSLDEQFF.

The gene calls are TRBV10-1 and TRBJ2-1; TRBD1 or TRBD2 may be the D gene (5 bases each). The CDR3 extends over 15 amino acids. CDR1 and CDR2 from the germline V gene are WNHNN and SYGVQD (reference sequence). V shed 0 bases and J shed 10 bases, with 16 bases lying between them. The CDR3, as DNA: TGCGCCAGCAGTGAGTCTCAGAGGGGCCGTGGGGAGCAGTTCTTC. It translates to CASSESQRGRGEQFF.

Note on this clonotype: A read error may be the cause here, since a much bigger clone is one base away. In DNA form, the CDR3 reads TGTGCCAGCAGCTGTAATTCGGGGGACAATGAGCAGTTCTTC. Its translation: CASSCNSGDNEQFF. V is TRBV7-2 and J is TRBJ2-1; TRBD2 might be the D (6 bases). The CDR3 loop spans 14 amino acids. Germline CDR1 reads SGHTA; CDR2 reads FQGNSA. The V and J ends lost 4 bases and 5 bases respectively, with 12 bases between them.

This clonotype appeared a few times. This chain uses TRBV18 with TRBJ1-2, with TRBD1 matching 9 bases. The CDR3 length is 18 residues. The germline gives CDR1 KGHSH, CDR2 LQKENI. J gave up 3 bases and V 3 bases, and 14 bases lay outside the gene matches. The CDR3 spells CASSPLITGTGSHYGYTF. In DNA, the CDR3 is TGTGCCAGCTCACCGCTGATAACCGGGACAGGGTCTCACTATGGCTACACCTTC.

This clonotype came up a few times. The rearrangement uses TRBV13 and TRBJ1-2; D is ambiguous. V lost 5 bases to trimming and J lost 4 bases, with 20 bases between them. The CDR3 contains 16 residues. Germline loops: CDR1 PRHDT, CDR2 FYEKMQ (reference sequence). The CDR3 here is CASSHTEQMMGYGYTF. The CDR3 DNA follows: TGTGCCAGCAGCCATACGGAGCAGATGATGGGCTATGGCTACACCTTC. Full variable domain (remainder filled in from reference TRBV13 and TRBJ1-2): AAGVIQSPRHLIKEKRETATLKCYPIPRHDTVYWYQQGPGQDPQFLISFYEKMQSDKGSIPDRFSAQQFSDYHSELNMSSLELGDSALYFCASSHTEQMMGYGYTFGSGTRLTVV.

Here the CDR3 reads CASSLEIAGFKNEQYF. The CDR3 DNA sequence: TGTGCCAGCAGCTTGGAAATAGCGGGGTTTAAGAATGAGCAGTACTTC. The chain combines TRBV5-6 with TRBJ2-5; 8 bases are a match to TRBD2. The length of the CDR3 is 16 residues. Germline CDR1 and CDR2: SGHDT and YYEEEE. Trimming cost V 0 bases and J 11 bases; bases outside gene matches: 15.

As for this clonotype: Mismatch with germline at one junction end may stem from a read error. The chain has TRBV7-8 and TRBJ2-5, with TRBD1 matching over 7 bases. Germline assignment: CDR1 SGHVS and CDR2 FQNEAQ. The CDR3 is 14 residues long. This chain's CDR3 is CASSTSTGEETRYF. The CDR3 DNA reads TGTGCCAGCAGCACAAGTACAGGGGAAGAGACCCGGTACTTC. The full variable domain, with the rest looked up from reference TRBV7-8 and TRBJ2-5, is GAGVSQSPRYKVAKRGQDVALRCDPISGHVSLFWYQQALGQGPEFLTYFQNEAQLDKSGLPSDRFFAERPEGSVSTLKIQRTQQEDSAVYLCASSTSTGEETRYFGPGTRLLVL.

The chain is built from TRBV19 and TRBJ1-5, with D possibly TRBD1 on 5 matching bases. This CDR3 spans 14 amino acids. Trimming removed 7 bases from V and 10 bases from J, with 20 bases in between. CDR1 is LNHDA and CDR2 is SQIVND in the germline V gene (reference sequence). CDR3 in amino acids: CASTSLGALEPQHF. The CDR3 DNA follows: TGTGCCAGTACCTCCTTAGGGGCTTTGGAACCCCAGCATTTT.

This clonotype turned up a few times. A much larger clone lies a single base off, so this may be a read error. The rearrangement joins TRBV20-1 to TRBJ2-7; D is uncertain. V was clipped by 5 bases and J by 0 bases, with 11 bases between them. The CDR3 is made up of 13 amino acids. Per germline, CDR1 DFQATT and CDR2 SNEGSKA (reference sequence). CDR3 sequence reads: CSAGYRGSYEQYF. Here the CDR3 DNA reads TGCAGTGCTGGATATCGAGGCTCCTACGAGCAGTACTTC.

This clonotype appeared many times. CDR3 in amino acids: CASSPSYGGQESYGYTF. CDR3 sequence (DNA): TGTGCCAGCTCACCCTCTTATGGAGGACAGGAGAGCTATGGCTACACCTTC. The V gene is TRBV18, the J gene TRBJ1-2, with 7 bases lining up with TRBD1. The V segment lost 3 bases and the J segment 4 bases; nucleotides outside the gene matches: 14. The CDR3 runs to 17 residues. Germline CDR1 is KGHSH and CDR2 is LQKENI.

This chain links TRBV7-7 with TRBJ2-2; the D is unclear. The CDR3 consists of 13 residues. Germline CDR1 reads SSHAT; CDR2 reads FNYEAQ (reference sequence). Trimming stripped 5 bases from V and 7 bases from J, with 11 bases between. The DNA for the CDR3 is TGTGCCAGCAGCCCCAAGACGGTCGGGGAGCTGTTTTTT. It is translated as CASSPKTVGELFF.

The genes are TRBV5-1 and TRBJ2-7; D call uncertain. This CDR3 is 13 amino acids long. Germline assignment: CDR1 SGHRS and CDR2 YFSETQ. V was trimmed by 5 bases and J by 4 bases, leaving 13 bases between them. CDR3: CASSGSTQYEQYF. In DNA, the CDR3 is TGCGCCAGCAGTGGGTCAACTCAATACGAGCAGTACTTC.

This clonotype was seen just once. The V and J genes are TRBV29-1 and TRBJ1-1, with 9 bases matching TRBD1. CDR3 length equals 15 residues. In germline, CDR1 is SQVTM, CDR2 ANQGSEA. J gave up 1 base and V 4 bases, and 7 bases lay outside the gene matches. The CDR3 DNA reads as TGCAGCGTTGGGGGGGGACAGGGAGCGAACACTGAAGCTTTCTTT. Its protein is CSVGGGQGANTEAFF.

This clonotype was seen at least ten times. The V and J genes are TRBV10-3 and TRBJ1-4; the D is unclear. Germline V gene data show CDR1 as ENHRY and CDR2 as SYGVKD. Trimming left V 0 bases short and J 7 bases short, with 9 bases between. The CDR3 runs 14 residues. In DNA form, the CDR3 reads TGTGCCATCAGTGAGTCCCCGGATTCTGAAAAACTGTTTTTT. Its translation is CAISESPDSEKLFF.

This clonotype was picked up a small number of times. At one end the junction does not follow the germline gene, possibly because of a read error. The V and J genes are TRBV7-8 and TRBJ2-1; TRBD2 matches 9 bases. CDR3 length: 16 residues. Germline assignment: CDR1 SGHVS and CDR2 FQNEAQ. For the CDR3, the DNA is TGTGCCGGCAGCTTAGATATGGCGGGAGGGTCTAATGAGCAGTTCTTC. Protein product: CAGSLDMAGGSNEQFF.

The chain combines TRBV4-2 with TRBJ2-7, with 8 bases lining up with TRBD1. The CDR3 contains 15 residues. Looked up from germline, CDR1 is LGHNA and CDR2 is YNFKEQ. Losses at the gene ends were 1 base for V and 2 bases for J; bases not matched to a gene: 4. The DNA of the CDR3 is TGTGCCAGCAGCCAAGGAGAACAGGGGGCCTACGAGCAGTACTTC. Translation: CASSQGEQGAYEQYF.

In the case of this clonotype: Given a much more abundant clone one base away, this may be a read error. V is TRBV6-6 and J is TRBJ2-1, with D maybe TRBD1 (6 bases). The CDR3 is made up of 13 amino acids. Germline-derived CDR1 and CDR2 are MNHNY and SVGAGI (reference sequence). The chain's CDR3 is CASTADRINGQFF. The CDR3 DNA reads TGTGCCAGCACCGCGGACAGAATCAATGGGCAGTTCTTC.